This entry concerns a single T cell receptor beta chain. What this receptor recognizes is not known. No qualities accompany the bases; no much larger clone lies one base away. Counted from cysteine to phenylalanine, this CDR3 has 14 amino acids. Of all the DNA, just the CDR3 is kept, 42 bases in frame from base 1. Relative to germline, V is 4 bases shorter and J is 6 bases shorter, with 15 bases between their ends. The germline V gene (reference sequence) specifies SEHNR as CDR1 and FQNEAQ as CDR2. The data are from a study of CD8 T cells in Susac syndrome (dated by TCRdb to the late 2010s). Regarding the study in general: Repertoire sequencing was used to test whether CD8+ T cell activation and differentiation in Susac syndrome was antigen driven.

RNA was extracted using the RNeasy kit, and roughly 0.45 to 1 microgram was reverse transcribed with random hexamers. TCR beta CDR3 regions were amplified with the immunoSEQ multiplex PCR assay covering 54 Vbeta and 13 Jbeta segments. Bias from PCR amplification was corrected by using a synthetic template baseline for primer optimization and for computational correction. Per the original workflow: Reads were annotated to V, D and J genes according to IMGT and were analyzed with immunoSEQ Analyzer, with only productive sequences retained. To calculate clonality, Shannon entropy was normalized by log2 of the number of productive unique sequences and then subtracted from one. Public and private clones were assessed among the 100 most prevalent clones of each patient and control. Clones were defined as Susac-specific if absent from the healthy and MS cohorts, from 1052 published viral clones and from other ImmuneACCESS disease sequences. In TCRdb, the public reads were trimmed at Q25 with fastp and aligned with MiXCR, with productive beta chains retained. Every CDR3 protein is listed once, alongside the most common genes and DNA of its rows. The authors' filters were not applied to this entry. The sample table contains 95,000 to 150,000 distinct CDR3 sequences; only one count was recorded for approximately 94% of them. The ten largest clonotypes hold 0.095% to 0.1% of the sample.

Overall study results and their limits: The TCR sequencing and HLA analysis was acknowledged to have included a relatively small number of individuals.

Peripheral blood CD8+ and CD4+ T cells from healthy donors, Susac syndrome patients and multiple sclerosis patients were profiled by high-throughput TCR beta sequencing. The healthy donors served as controls matched for age and sex. Bulk CD8+ and CD4+ T cells were purified by magnetic negative isolation, whereas CD8+ TEMRA cells were enriched by FACS. Blood was collected in EDTA tubes and processed within 24 hours, with PBMCs isolated through density gradient centrifugation. PBMCs intended for TCR sequencing were cryopreserved in liquid nitrogen and thawed later in a water bath at 37 degrees C. The sorted or isolated CD4+, CD8+ and CD8+ TEMRA cells had a purity of 90% or higher.

The chain was built from TRBV7-9 and TRBJ1-1; tentative D gene TRBD1, with 5 bases matching. This sequence was found in a human donor in good health. The source material was CD4+ T cells from PBMCs. The DNA reads TGTGCCAGCAGCTCAAACTCCCCGGGGGCTGAAGCTTTCTTT. Its translation reads: CASSSNSPGAEAFF.